The T cell receptor (beta chain) described here comes from a study of blood T cell repertoires in COVID-19 (dated by TCRdb to about 2020). Turning to the overall study: Samples covering the acute and convalescent phases of COVID-19 were provided by collaborators in the United States, Italy and Spain. The material from the prospective study consisted of cDNA or gDNA derived from T cells, B-cell-depleted T cells, or PBMCs. Subjects who had been exposed to COVID-19, were actively infected with it, or had recovered from it provided the deeply sampled blood TCRbeta repertoires that made up the dataset. A freely available public database, intended as a resource for researchers studying the immune response to SARS-CoV-2, is where the repertoires were released. The samples were drawn from the first 160 participants of the ongoing ImmuneRACE study and from 1,254 subjects provided by 6 global collaborators. Nearly every sample came with metadata listing a de-identified subject ID, COVID-19 status, age in years and sex. HLA class I and class II types, where available, came from metadata supplied by the sample provider rather than from assay-based typing. On the study overall, not on this receptor specifically: How much clinical and demographic metadata was included differed by source and by participant, and the metadata was provided uncurated.

The immunoSEQ Assay, a bias-controlled multiplex PCR, was used to amplify TCRbeta CDR3 regions from genomic DNA. As for the original processing: Within the assay, amplification of reference gene primers was used to estimate how many nucleated cells each sample contained. To quantify the absolute abundance of each unique TCRbeta CDR3 rearrangement, sequence reads were collapsed and filtered. For each sample, productive Simpson clonality was calculated by taking the square root of Simpson's diversity index across productive rearrangements. TCRdb took this table from immuneACCESS and kept in-frame rearrangements with V and J called. Such tables lack part of the clones; where checked against another copy, unresolved V genes explain under half of the gap, and the rest is unexplained. The V and J calls and clone size are taken from that table; D and trimming were inferred from the DNA. The sample table holds 90,000 or so clones, of which about 90% were seen once. More than 1.5% of the sample rests with the top ten.

Only a few counts were recorded for this clone. There is no known antigen for this receptor. No base quality values were provided; no much bigger clone lies one nucleotide off. The collaborating institutions used their own protocols to collect whole blood in K2EDTA tubes. For TCRbeta analysis, collaborator samples were shipped as frozen whole blood, as isolated PBMCs, or as DNA extracted from either sample type. The specimen was peripheral blood. The sequence came from a human donor with active COVID-19. The donor label of this sample is uncertain.

The sequence in DNA is TGCGCCAGCAGCCAAGAGGGGACTAGCGGGATCCCTCCCTACAATGAGCAGTTCTTC. This encodes CASSQEGTSGIPPYNEQFF. The V and J genes are TRBV4-1 and TRBJ2-1; 13 middle bases align to TRBD2. The germline V gene yields MGHRA for CDR1 and YSYEKL for CDR2. V is trimmed back by 0 bases and J by 2 bases, and the junction contains 7 bases that no gene match accounts for. The CDR3 sequence holds 19 residues, the cysteine and phenylalanine included. The DNA shown is the 57-base CDR3, in frame from base 1.